Below are 4 T cell receptor beta chains sequenced from a single sample in a study of synovial regulatory T cells in juvenile arthritis. Sequenced by immunoSEQ multiplex PCR; TCRdb stores in-frame clones only, minus some. The table for this sample gives approximately 10,000 clones. Sequenced input: Treg cells from blood. Subset denoted: remaining (HLA-DR-negative) circulating blood Treg cells. The receptors stem from a donor aged 2-30 years with juvenile idiopathic arthritis.

The chain has TRBV20-1 and TRBJ1-1. CDR1 is DFQATT and CDR2 is SNEGSKA in the germline V gene (reference sequence). The CDR3 has 11 residues. No coding sequence is recorded. The CDR3 loop is CSARASTEAFF.

The chain uses TRBV28 and TRBJ1-1; TCRdb returns TRBD1, unconfirmable since there is no DNA. The CDR3 runs to 13 residues. The record lacks a DNA sequence. The germline V gene encodes CDR1 MDHEN and CDR2 SYDVKM. CDR3 region: CASSFLGGSVAFF.

The chain is built from TRBV6-1 and TRBJ2-7; without DNA, the TCRdb call of TRBD2 cannot be checked. Germline V gives CDR1 MNHNS, CDR2 SASEGT. The CDR3 is made up of 13 amino acids. No DNA has been recorded. CDR3 in amino acids: CASSQLPSYEQYF.

The V call is TRBV7-8, the J call TRBJ2-4. CDR1 and CDR2 from the germline V gene are SGHVS and FQNEAQ. The CDR3 totals 14 residues. A DNA sequence was not provided. The CDR3 sequence is CASTSRETKNIQYF.